This T cell receptor (beta chain) originates from a study of blood T cell repertoires in COVID-19. Study-wide background: There were acute and convalescent COVID-19 samples, and they came from the United States, Italy and Spain.

The table came from immunoSEQ multiplex PCR; TCRdb's copy has only in-frame clones and leaves some out. Of about 76,000 clones in the sample, around 90% were seen once. The germline V gene has CDR1 SGDLS and CDR2 YYNGEE. V lost 4 bases and J lost 5, with 15 bases in between. The CDR3 sequence is 14 residues long. The V and J genes are TRBV9 and TRBJ2-5; TRBD2 might be the D (5 bases). This TCR was sampled from a human donor in a cohort sampled during active COVID-19. The sequenced sample consisted of peripheral blood. The CDR3 bases are TGTGCCAGCAGCCTCGGGCCCGGGGAGGAGACCCAGTACTTC. Its translation: CASSLGPGEETQYF.